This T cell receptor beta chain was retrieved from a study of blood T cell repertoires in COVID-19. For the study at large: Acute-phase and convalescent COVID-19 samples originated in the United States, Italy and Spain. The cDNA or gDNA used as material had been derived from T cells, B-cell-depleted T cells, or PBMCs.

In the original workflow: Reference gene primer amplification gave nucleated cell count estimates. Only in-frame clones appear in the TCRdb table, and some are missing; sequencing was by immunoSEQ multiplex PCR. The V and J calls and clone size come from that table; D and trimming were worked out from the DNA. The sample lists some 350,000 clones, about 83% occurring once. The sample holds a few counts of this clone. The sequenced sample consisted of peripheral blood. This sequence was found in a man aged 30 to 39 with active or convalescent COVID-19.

For the CDR3, the DNA is TGTGCCAGCAGCTTGCCCGGTCGCGGCTACACCTTC. As protein: CASSLPGRGYTF. V is TRBV5-8 and J is TRBJ1-2, with D unclear. CDR1 SGHTS and CDR2 YDEGEE come from the germline V gene. The CDR3 has 12 amino acids. V was pared by 1 base and J by 8 bases, with 9 bases between.